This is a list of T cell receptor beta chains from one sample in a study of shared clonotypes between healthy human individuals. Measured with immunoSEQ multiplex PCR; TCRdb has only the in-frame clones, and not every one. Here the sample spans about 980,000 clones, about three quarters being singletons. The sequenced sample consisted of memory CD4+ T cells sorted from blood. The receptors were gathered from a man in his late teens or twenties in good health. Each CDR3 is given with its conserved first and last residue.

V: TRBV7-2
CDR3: CASSYGGGNEQYF

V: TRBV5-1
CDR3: CASSSFSASQETQYF

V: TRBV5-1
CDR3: CASSPSGGAAGELFF

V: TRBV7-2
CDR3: CASSLGLAAGEQYF

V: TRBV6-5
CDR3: CASSYGWGGHYGQYF

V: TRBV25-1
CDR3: CASSEVQGAELFF

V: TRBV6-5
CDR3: CASSPTGTGQPQHF

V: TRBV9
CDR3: CASTSGVSSYNEQFF

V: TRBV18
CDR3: CASRGLAGGSEQYF

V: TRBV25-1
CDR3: CASSDARATNEKLFF

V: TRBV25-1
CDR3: CASSELSFGVSYNEQFF

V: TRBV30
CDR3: CAWSVLAGRTGELFF

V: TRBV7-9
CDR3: CASSSTGLSDEKLFF

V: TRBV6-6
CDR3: CASSYSNPPKDYEQYF

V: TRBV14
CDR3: CASSTGLGGHEQFF

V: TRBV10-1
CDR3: CASSDGTKETQYF

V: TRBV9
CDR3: CASSAGLISGNTIYF

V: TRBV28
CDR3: CASSQLGAFYGYTF

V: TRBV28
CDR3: CASSPTGTNQETQYF

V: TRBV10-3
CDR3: CAISVTGTGLNEQYF

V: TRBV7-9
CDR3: CASPGGGFTDTQYF

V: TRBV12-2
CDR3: CASRLDGQGTEAFF

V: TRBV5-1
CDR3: CASSSQTGGEQYF

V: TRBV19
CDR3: CASTPGGESTDTQYF

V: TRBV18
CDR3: CASSPQSQPGNTEAFF